The 3 T cell receptor beta chains presented below share a single source sample, sequenced in a study of T-cell reconstitution after alpha-beta-depleted transplantation in children. Study-wide results and limits: One year after transplant, T-cell counts and diversity came mostly from newly produced T cells.

Unique molecular identifiers were incorporated into the prepared TCRbeta library. Each CDR3 protein is one row after TCRdb ran MiXCR on the PCR reads. This sample has some 300,000 distinct CDR3 sequences, with around 7.3% found just once. The antigens these receptors bind are not known. The specimen was peripheral blood, collected 360 days after TCRalphabeta/CD19-depleted stem cell transplant. The receptors shown here come from a female patient aged 2-10 years who had a stem cell transplant for Fanconi anemia, so the T cells may come from the graft donor.

The V and J genes are TRBV4-1 and TRBJ1-3; TRBD1 agrees at 9 bases. The CDR3 covers 17 residues. Germline CDR1 and CDR2: MGHRA and YSYEKL. The trim removed 0 bases at V and 3 bases at J, leaving 6 bases unmatched. The CDR3 sequence is CASSQDKTGGYGNTIYF. The CDR3 DNA is TGCGCCAGCAGCCAAGATAAGACAGGGGGATATGGAAACACCATATATTTT.

This chain connects TRBV5-1 to TRBJ1-2; D is unclear. V shed 3 bases and J shed 4 bases, with 10 bases lying between them. The CDR3 has 13 amino acids. CDR1 and CDR2 from the germline V gene are SGHRS and YFSETQ. The CDR3 is CASSSDYLYGYTF. CDR3 DNA: TGCGCCAGCAGCTCGGACTACCTCTATGGCTACACCTTC.

This clonotype was recorded many times. The V and J genes are TRBV5-1 and TRBJ2-7, with 10 positions matching TRBD1. CDR1 and CDR2 from the germline V gene are SGHRS and YFSETQ. CDR3 length equals 15 residues. Losses at the gene ends were 3 bases for V and 3 bases for J; bases not matched to a gene: 6. The CDR3 DNA follows: TGCGCCAGCAGCTGGACCGGGACAGGGGTCTACGAGCAGTACTTC. Its translation: CASSWTGTGVYEQYF.